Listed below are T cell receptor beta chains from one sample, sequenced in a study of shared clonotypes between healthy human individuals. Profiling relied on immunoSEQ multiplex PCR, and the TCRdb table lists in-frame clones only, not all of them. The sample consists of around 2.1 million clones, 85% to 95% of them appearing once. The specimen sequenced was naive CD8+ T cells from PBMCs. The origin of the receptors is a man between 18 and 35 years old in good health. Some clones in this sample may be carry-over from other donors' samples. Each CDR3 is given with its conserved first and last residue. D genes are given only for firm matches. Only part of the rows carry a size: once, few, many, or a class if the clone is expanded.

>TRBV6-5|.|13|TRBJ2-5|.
CASSLGAEETQYF
TGTGCCAGCAGTTTGGGTGCTGAGGAGACCCAGTACTTC
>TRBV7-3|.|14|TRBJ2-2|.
CASSLNPGTGELFF
TGTGCCAGCAGCTTAAACCCCGGCACCGGGGAGCTGTTTTTT
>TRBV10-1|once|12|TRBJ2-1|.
CASSEGNNEQFF
TGCGCCAGCAGTGAGGGAAACAATGAGCAGTTCTTC
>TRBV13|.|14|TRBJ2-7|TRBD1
CASSLTGGTYEQYF
TGTGCCAGCAGCTTGACAGGGGGCACCTACGAGCAGTACTTC
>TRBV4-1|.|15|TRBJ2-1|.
CASSQVDFGYNEQFF
TGCGCCAGCAGCCAAGTCGACTTTGGGTACAATGAGCAGTTCTTC
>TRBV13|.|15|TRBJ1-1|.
CASSLGRGFDTEAFF
TGTGCCAGCAGCTTAGGCCGAGGCTTCGACACTGAAGCTTTCTTT
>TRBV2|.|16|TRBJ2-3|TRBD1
CASSPRDRGDTDTQYF
TGTGCCAGCAGCCCCAGGGACAGGGGGGATACAGATACGCAGTATTTT
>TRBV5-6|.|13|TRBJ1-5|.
CASSPGSGQPQHF
TGTGCCAGCAGCCCGGGGTCGGGTCAGCCCCAGCATTTT
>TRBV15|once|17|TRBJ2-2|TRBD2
CATSRDSSGSDTGELFF
TGTGCCACCAGCAGAGATTCTAGCGGGAGCGATACCGGGGAGCTGTTTTTT
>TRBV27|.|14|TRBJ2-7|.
CASGLQGRSYEQYF
TGTGCCAGCGGACTACAGGGCCGCTCCTACGAGCAGTACTTC
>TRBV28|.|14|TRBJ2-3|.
CASSFGGAADTQYF
TGTGCCAGCAGTTTCGGAGGGGCGGCAGATACGCAGTATTTT
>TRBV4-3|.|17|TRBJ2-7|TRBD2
CASSQVVQREVLRGQYF
TGCGCCAGCAGCCAAGTTGTTCAGCGGGAAGTCCTACGAGGGCAGTACTTC
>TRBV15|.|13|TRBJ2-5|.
CATSEREKETQYF
TGTGCCACCAGCGAACGGGAGAAAGAGACCCAGTACTTC
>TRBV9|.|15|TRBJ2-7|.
CASSAGDSPSYEQYF
TGTGCCAGCAGCGCCGGTGACAGCCCATCCTACGAGCAGTACTTC
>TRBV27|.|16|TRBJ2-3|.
CASSLSGFGTTDTQYF
TGTGCCAGCAGTTTATCCGGTTTCGGGACTACAGATACGCAGTATTTT
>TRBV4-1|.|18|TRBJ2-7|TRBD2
CASSQEGGWRSLSYEQYF
TGCGCCAGCAGCCAAGAGGGGGGGTGGCGGTCCCTCTCCTACGAGCAGTACTTC
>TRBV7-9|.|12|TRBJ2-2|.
CASPQAPGELFF
TGTGCCAGCCCCCAGGCCCCCGGGGAGCTGTTTTTT
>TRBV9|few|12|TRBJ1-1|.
CASSVDNQEAFF
TGTGCCAGCAGCGTAGACAATCAGGAAGCTTTCTTT
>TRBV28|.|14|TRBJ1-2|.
CASSLGETNYGYTF
TGTGCCAGCAGTTTGGGGGAGACTAACTATGGCTACACCTTC
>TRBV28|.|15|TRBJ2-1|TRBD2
CASSLAAGVYNEQFF
TGTGCCAGCAGTTTAGCAGCGGGAGTCTACAATGAGCAGTTCTTC
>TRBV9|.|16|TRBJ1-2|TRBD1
CASSVADRESNYGYTF
TGTGCCAGCAGCGTAGCTGACAGGGAGAGTAACTATGGCTACACCTTC
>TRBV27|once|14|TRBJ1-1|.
CASSFGRGVTEAFF
TGTGCCAGCAGTTTTGGGCGGGGGGTTACTGAAGCTTTCTTT
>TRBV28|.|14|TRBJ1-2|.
CASSPTHRAGGYTF
TGTGCCAGCAGTCCTACCCACAGGGCAGGCGGCTACACCTTC
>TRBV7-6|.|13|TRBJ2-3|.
CASSFVTPDTQYF
TGTGCCAGCAGCTTCGTGACCCCAGATACGCAGTATTTT
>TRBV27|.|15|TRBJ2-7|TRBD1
CASSFVQGAYDEQYF
TGTGCCAGCAGTTTTGTGCAGGGGGCGTATGACGAGCAGTACTTC
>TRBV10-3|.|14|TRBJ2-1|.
CATRPRGSDNEQFF
TGTGCCACCCGCCCTAGGGGGAGCGACAATGAGCAGTTCTTC
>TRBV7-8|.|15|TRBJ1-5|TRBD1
CASSTGRQGGQPQHF
TGTGCCAGCAGCACCGGACGACAGGGGGGTCAGCCCCAGCATTTT
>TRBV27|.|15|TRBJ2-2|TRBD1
CASSFGTVNTGELFF
TGTGCCAGCAGTTTCGGGACAGTCAACACCGGGGAGCTGTTTTTT
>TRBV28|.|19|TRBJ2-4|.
CASRLRGIGSKLAKNIQYF
TGTGCCAGCAGGTTAAGGGGGATTGGGTCAAAACTAGCCAAAAACATTCAGTACTTC
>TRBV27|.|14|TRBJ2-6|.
CASSLRAGANVLTF
TGTGCCAGCAGTTTGCGCGCTGGGGCCAACGTCCTGACTTTC
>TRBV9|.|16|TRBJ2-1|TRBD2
CASSTLAETLGHEQFF
TGTGCCAGCAGCACTCTAGCGGAAACACTGGGCCATGAGCAGTTCTTC
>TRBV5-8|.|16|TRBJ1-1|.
CASSPWGGEGNTEAFF
TGTGCCAGCAGCCCGTGGGGGGGCGAAGGGAACACTGAAGCTTTCTTT
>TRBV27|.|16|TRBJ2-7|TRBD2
CASSLSRRELRYEQYF
TGTGCCAGCAGTTTATCGAGGCGGGAGTTGAGATACGAGCAGTACTTC
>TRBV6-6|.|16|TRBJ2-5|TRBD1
CASSYRDRGPGETQYF
TGTGCCAGCAGTTACCGGGACAGGGGGCCCGGGGAGACCCAGTACTTC
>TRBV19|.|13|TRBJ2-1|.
CASSYAGYNEQFF
TGTGCCAGTAGTTACGCGGGCTACAATGAGCAGTTCTTC
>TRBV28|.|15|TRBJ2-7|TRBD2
CASSDPGREGYEQYF
TGTGCCAGCAGTGACCCCGGTCGGGAGGGCTACGAGCAGTACTTC
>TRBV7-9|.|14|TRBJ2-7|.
CASSSMGGSYEQYF
TGTGCCAGCAGTTCAATGGGGGGCTCCTACGAGCAGTACTTC
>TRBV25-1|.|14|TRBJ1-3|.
CASSEVLSGNTIYF
TGTGCCAGCAGTGAGGTCCTCTCTGGAAACACCATATATTTT
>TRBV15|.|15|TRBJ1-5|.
CATSRGRGSNQPQHF
TGTGCCACCAGCAGGGGAAGAGGAAGCAATCAGCCCCAGCATTTT
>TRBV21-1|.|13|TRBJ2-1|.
CASSPHPSNEQFF
TGTGCCAGCAGCCCTCATCCGAGCAATGAGCAGTTCTTC
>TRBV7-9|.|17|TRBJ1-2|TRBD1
CASTGHRGEYSNYGYTF
TGTGCCAGCACAGGACACAGGGGGGAGTATTCTAACTATGGCTACACCTTC
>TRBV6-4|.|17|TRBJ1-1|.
CASSASRRQALNTEAFF
TGTGCCAGCAGTGCCAGCCGCCGACAGGCATTGAACACTGAAGCTTTCTTT
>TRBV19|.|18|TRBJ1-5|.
CASSMFPRDGVGNQPQHF
TGTGCCAGTAGTATGTTTCCCAGGGACGGAGTGGGCAATCAGCCCCAGCATTTT
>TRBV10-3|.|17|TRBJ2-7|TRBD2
CAISESTVAGGPGEQYF
TGTGCCATCAGTGAGTCGACGGTGGCGGGAGGGCCAGGCGAGCAGTACTTC
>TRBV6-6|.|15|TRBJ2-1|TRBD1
CASSLMGTAYNEQFF
TGTGCCAGCAGTTTAATGGGGACAGCATACAATGAGCAGTTCTTC
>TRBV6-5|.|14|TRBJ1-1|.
CASSVQAGVTEAFF
TGTGCCAGCAGTGTACAGGCAGGGGTCACTGAAGCTTTCTTT
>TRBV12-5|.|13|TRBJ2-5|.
CASGLDHLETQYF
TGTGCTAGTGGTTTGGATCATCTTGAGACCCAGTACTTC
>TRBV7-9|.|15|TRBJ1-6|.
CASRGDFDEGTPLHF
TGTGCCAGCAGGGGGGACTTCGACGAGGGGACACCCCTCCACTTT
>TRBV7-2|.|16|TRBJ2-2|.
CASSLGYFSNTGELFF
TGTGCCAGCAGCTTAGGATACTTCTCGAACACCGGGGAGCTGTTTTTT
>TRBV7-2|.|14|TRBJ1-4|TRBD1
CASSLRTGREKLFF
TGTGCCAGCAGCTTGAGGACAGGTCGTGAAAAACTGTTTTTT
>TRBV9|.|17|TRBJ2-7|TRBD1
CASSAHGTGGSIHEQYF
TGTGCCAGCAGCGCCCACGGGACAGGGGGCTCGATCCACGAGCAGTACTTC
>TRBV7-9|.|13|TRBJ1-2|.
CASSFQGNYGYTF
TGTGCCAGCAGCTTCCAGGGGAACTATGGCTACACCTTC
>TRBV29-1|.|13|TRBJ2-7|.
CSVEDHSAYEQYF
TGCAGCGTTGAAGATCACAGTGCCTACGAGCAGTACTTC
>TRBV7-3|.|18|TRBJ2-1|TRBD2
CASSLFTPGLAGYNEQFF
TGTGCCAGCAGCTTGTTTACACCGGGACTAGCGGGCTACAATGAGCAGTTCTTC
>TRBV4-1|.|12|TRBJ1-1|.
CASSGASREAFF
TGCGCCAGCAGCGGAGCCAGTAGAGAAGCTTTCTTT